These 11 T cell receptor beta chains originate from one sample sequenced in a study of blood T cell repertoires in COVID-19. TCRdb keeps only in-frame clones here, not all; method: immunoSEQ multiplex PCR. This table has more than 90,000 clones, around 88% appearing once. The sample consisted of peripheral blood. The receptors come from a woman aged 55-75 years with COVID-19, enrolled during active disease.

The J gene is TRBJ1-4, the V gene TRBV5-1; 7 bases match TRBD1. The junction had 12 bases not matched to a gene; V was cut back by 5 bases and J by 8 bases. Germline V CDR1 and CDR2: SGHRS, YFSETQ. This CDR3 is built from 15 residues. The CDR3 is CASRKRGDSEEKLFF. The CDR3 nucleotides are TGCGCCAGCAGAAAAAGGGGGGACAGTGAGGAAAAACTGTTTTTT.

The V and J genes are TRBV11-2 and TRBJ2-7; 10 bases align to TRBD1. CDR1 and CDR2 from the germline V gene are SGHAT and FQNNGV. V was pared by 7 bases and J by 4 bases, with 7 bases of the junction left unmatched. This CDR3 is 14 amino acids long. DNA for the CDR3: TGTGCCAGCAACCGGGACAGGGGACGGTACGAGCAGTACTTC. This gives the protein CASNRDRGRYEQYF. Combining the CDR3 with reference TRBV11-2 and TRBJ2-7 gives the whole variable domain EAGVAQSPRYKIIEKRQSVAFWCNPISGHATLYWYQQILGQGPKLLIQFQNNGVVDDSQLPKDRFSAERLKGVDSTLKIQPAKLEDSAVYLCASNRDRGRYEQYFGPGTRLTVT.

As DNA, the CDR3 is TGTGCCAGCAGCCTACCCGGACATGGCACAGGGGTGAAGTATTTT. Its protein product is CASSLPGHGTGVKYF. This chain uses TRBV5-8 with TRBJ2-3, with 7 bases fitting TRBD1. V lost 4 bases, J lost 13 bases, and 18 bases stayed unmatched. Looked up from germline, CDR1 is SGHTS and CDR2 is YDEGEE. The length of the CDR3 is 15 residues.

This clone appeared a single time. V and J are TRBV24-1 and TRBJ2-5, with 8 bases identical to TRBD1. The CDR3 contains 15 residues. Trimming cost V 4 bases and J 3 bases; bases outside gene matches: 6. Germline V CDR1 and CDR2: KGHDR, SFDVKD. CDR3 amino acids: CATSDPGQGEETQYF. The CDR3 nucleotides are TGTGCCACCAGTGACCCAGGACAGGGTGAAGAGACCCAGTACTTC.

This chain links TRBV6-6 with TRBJ2-3; TRBD1 matches at 7 bases. This CDR3 region has 15 residues. V dropped 5 bases and J dropped 0; count of bases not matched to a gene: 5. CDR1 is MNHNY and CDR2 is SVGAGI in the germline V gene (reference sequence). CDR3 region: CASSRTGTSTDTQYF. CDR3 bases: TGTGCCAGCAGTCGGACAGGAACAAGCACAGATACGCAGTATTTT.

The chain uses TRBV6-1 and TRBJ1-2; D is undetermined. The CDR3 is 13 residues long. The germline gives CDR1 MNHNS, CDR2 SASEGT. With 5 bases removed from V and 0 bases from J, the gap between germline ends came to 7 bases. The CDR3 here is CASSLGANYGYTF. The CDR3 nucleotides are TGTGCCAGCAGTCTAGGAGCTAACTATGGCTACACCTTC.

The chain couples TRBV3-1 (or the pseudogene TRBV3-2) to TRBJ1-5; no clear D gene. V was shortened by 4 bases and J by 4 bases, with 5 bases between the two germline ends. The germline V gene encodes CDR1 LGHDT and CDR2 YNNKEL (reference sequence). CDR3 length: 12 residues. The CDR3 loop reads CASSLTNQPQHF. In DNA form, the CDR3 reads TGTGCCAGCAGCCTCACAAATCAGCCCCAGCATTTT.

This chain connects TRBV5-4 to TRBJ1-5, with 10 nucleotides matching TRBD1. Germline values: CDR1 SGHNT, CDR2 YYREEE (reference sequence). The CDR3 has 18 residues. V lost 4 bases to trimming and J lost 3 bases; unmatched junction nucleotides: 13. The CDR3 spells CASSLQPGTGVFNQPQHF. In nucleotides, the CDR3 is TGTGCCAGCAGCCTGCAACCGGGGACAGGGGTTTTCAATCAGCCCCAGCATTTT.

This chain joins TRBV6-6 and TRBJ1-4; tentative D call: TRBD1 (5 bases). V gave up 6 bases and J gave up 11 bases, with 13 bases separating them. This CDR3 is 12 amino acids long. Germline-derived CDR1 and CDR2 are MNHNY and SVGAGI (reference sequence). This chain's CDR3 is CASSPSGGKLFF. CDR3 nucleotides: TGTGCCAGCAGCCCCTCGGGGGGGAAACTGTTTTTT.

The chain combines TRBV9 with TRBJ1-2; D is unresolved. V was cut by 2 bases and J by 8 bases, with 10 bases left in between. Germline V CDR1 and CDR2: SGDLS, YYNGEE. This CDR3 has 12 amino acids. CDR3 region: CASSVPAPGYTF. The CDR3 nucleotides read TGTGCCAGCAGCGTCCCCGCGCCGGGCTACACCTTC.

The gene calls are TRBV7-2 and TRBJ2-1, with 12 bases identical to TRBD2. CDR3 length: 18 amino acids. Trimming removed 4 bases from V and 3 bases from J; junction bases left unmatched: 10. Germline CDR1 SGHTA, CDR2 FQGNSA. The CDR3 loop reads CASSYLQLAGGFYNEQFF. CDR3 nucleotides: TGTGCCAGCAGCTACCTACAACTAGCGGGGGGATTCTACAATGAGCAGTTCTTC.